These 27 T cell receptor beta chains were all obtained from the same sample, sequenced in a study of blood T cell repertoires in COVID-19. Produced via immunoSEQ multiplex PCR; TCRdb's table is partial and in-frame only. Of 300,000 to 350,000 clones in the sample, about nine tenths were seen once. Specimen: peripheral blood. The receptors were sampled from a woman aged 70-85 years with COVID-19, enrolled during active disease.

The V gene is TRBV5-1, the J gene TRBJ2-1; no clear D. Trimming removed 4 bases from V and 4 bases from J, with 15 bases in between. The CDR3 covers 15 residues. Per the germline V gene, CDR1 is SGHRS and CDR2 is YFSETQ. Here the CDR3 reads CASSIGADLYNEQFF. Here the CDR3 DNA reads TGCGCCAGCAGCATCGGAGCCGATTTATACAATGAGCAGTTCTTC.

This chain uses TRBV15 with TRBJ1-3; 7 nucleotides match TRBD1. CDR3 length: 15 residues. CDR1 is LNHNV and CDR2 is YYDKDF in the germline V gene (reference sequence). The V gene end was trimmed by 5 bases and the J gene end by 0 bases; junction bases not matched to a gene: 4. CDR3 in DNA: TGTGCCACCAGCGGGACAGCTTTCTCTGGAAACACCATATATTTT. Translating it yields CATSGTAFSGNTIYF.

V is TRBV27 and J is TRBJ2-7; TRBD1 matches 9 bases. CDR3 length: 17 residues. CDR1 is MNHEY, CDR2 SMNVEV, per germline (reference sequence). V gave up 3 bases and J gave up 3 bases; unmatched junction bases: 12. CDR3: CASSFFPPDRGVYEQYF. DNA for the CDR3: TGTGCCAGCAGTTTCTTTCCCCCGGACAGGGGAGTCTACGAGCAGTACTTC.

The CDR3 spells CASSTGRGLDQPQHF. CDR3 coding DNA: TGTGCCAGTAGTACGGGAAGGGGGCTCGACCAGCCCCAGCATTTT. The chain recombines TRBV19 with TRBJ1-5, with 7 nucleotides matching TRBD1. J gave up 7 bases and V 4 bases, and 10 bases lay outside the gene matches. The germline V gene has CDR1 LNHDA and CDR2 SQIVND (reference sequence). There are 15 residues in the CDR3. The complete variable domain, with remaining parts taken from reference TRBV19 and TRBJ1-5, reads DGGITQSPKYLFRKEGQNVTLSCEQNLNHDAMYWYRQDPGQGLRLIYYSQIVNDFQKGDIAEGYSVSREKKESFPLTVTSAQKNPTAFYLCASSTGRGLDQPQHFGDGTRLSIL.

This clone appeared once. J is TRBJ1-4 and V is TRBV5-5; possibly TRBD1 for D (6 bases). The length of the CDR3 is 15 residues. Germline V gene lookup returns CDR1 SGHKS and CDR2 YYEKEE (reference sequence). V was shortened by 4 bases and J by 8 bases, with 18 bases between the two germline ends. The CDR3 protein is CASSKYRDNGEKLFF. CDR3 DNA sequence: TGTGCCAGCAGCAAGTACAGGGATAATGGAGAAAAACTGTTTTTT.

The chain employs TRBV2 and TRBJ1-1, with 7 bases that match TRBD1. The junction had 3 bases not matched to a gene; V was cut back by 1 base and J by 4 bases. The CDR3 sequence is 14 residues long. The germline CDR1 and CDR2 sequences are SNHLY and FYNNEI. The CDR3 region is CASSEGYRGTEAFF. DNA for the CDR3: TGTGCCAGCAGTGAAGGGTACAGGGGCACTGAAGCTTTCTTT.

The V call is TRBV4-1, the J call TRBJ1-2; 9 bases line up with TRBD1. V lost 4 bases and J lost 0; bases outside the gene matches: 3. CDR3 length equals 15 residues. The germline V gene encodes CDR1 MGHRA and CDR2 YSYEKL. CDR3 DNA sequence: TGCGCCAGCAGCCCGGGACAGGGATCTAACTATGGCTACACCTTC. This encodes CASSPGQGSNYGYTF.

The chain employs TRBV18 and TRBJ2-1, with D perhaps matching TRBD2 (7 bases). Deletions cut 2 bases from V and 6 bases from J, with 20 bases between. Germline CDR1 reads KGHSH; CDR2 reads LQKENI. This CDR3 region has 17 residues. CDR3 in DNA: TGTGCCAGCTCACCAGTGGGGGGGCCAAAACTTGGCAATGAGCAGTTCTTC. The encoded protein is CASSPVGGPKLGNEQFF.

This clone was counted at least ten times. CDR3 sequence (DNA): TGTGCCAGCAGCTTGTCAGTGGAGGGTAGCGAGCAGTACTTC. Protein product: CASSLSVEGSEQYF. This rearrangement joins TRBV7-2 to TRBJ2-7; maybe TRBD2 (6 bases). Germline V gives CDR1 SGHTA, CDR2 FQGNSA. V lost 3 bases and J 6 bases, leaving 15 bases between the germline ends. The CDR3 spans 14 residues.

This clone was seen once. The chain is built from TRBV7-2 and TRBJ2-5, with 7 bases that match TRBD1. CDR3 length: 14 amino acids. V was clipped by 4 bases and J by 6 bases; unmatched bases: 8. The germline V gene encodes CDR1 SGHTA and CDR2 FQGNSA. The CDR3 is CASSYRQGEKTQYF. Written as DNA, the CDR3 is TGTGCCAGCAGCTACAGACAGGGTGAAAAGACCCAGTACTTC.

The V gene is TRBV5-1, the J gene TRBJ2-3; possible D gene TRBD2, 7 bases. V lost 0 bases to trimming and J lost 0 bases, with 17 bases between them. Germline V gene sequence: CDR1 SGHRS, CDR2 YFSETQ. The CDR3 runs to 18 residues. Here the CDR3 DNA reads TGCGCCAGCAGCTTGGCGAACCGGGGGGCTGAAAGCACAGATACGCAGTATTTT. Protein product: CASSLANRGAESTDTQYF.

The CDR3: CATQRAGQGGYEQYF. The CDR3 DNA reads TGTGCCACTCAACGGGCTGGACAGGGAGGGTACGAGCAGTACTTC. The chain uses TRBV19 and TRBJ2-7; D is possibly TRBD1 (8 bases). V lost 10 bases to trimming and J lost 4 bases, with 23 bases between them. In germline, CDR1 is LNHDA, CDR2 SQIVND (reference sequence). The CDR3 has 15 residues.

This clone occurred a few times. The genes are TRBV9 and TRBJ1-2; TRBD1 agrees at 9 bases. V dropped 1 base and J dropped 7; count of bases not matched to a gene: 5. CDR1 is SGDLS and CDR2 is YYNGEE in the germline V gene. The CDR3 sequence is 14 residues long. CDR3: CASSVTGQGGGYTF. As DNA, the CDR3 is TGTGCCAGCAGCGTAACGGGACAGGGAGGTGGCTACACCTTC.

The V gene is TRBV2, the J gene TRBJ2-3; the match to TRBD1 covers 8 bases. CDR1 is SNHLY, CDR2 FYNNEI, per germline. Trimming cost V 2 bases and J 3 bases; bases outside gene matches: 22. This CDR3 region has 21 residues. The chain's CDR3 is CASSEWQGADVRVILTDTQYF. The CDR3 DNA sequence: TGTGCCAGCAGTGAATGGCAGGGGGCCGACGTGCGGGTGATTCTTACAGATACGCAGTATTTT.

J is TRBJ1-2 and V is TRBV21-1; the table's D gene call, TRBD1, was not cross checked with the DNA. TRBV21-1 is a pseudogene locus. This CDR3 comprises 13 residues. The CDR3 sequence is CASSKCQGHGYTF. The CDR3 coding sequence is TGTGCCAGCAGCAAATGTCAGGGGCATGGCTACACCTTC.

This sequence joins TRBV6-1 and TRBJ2-2, with a possible D match to TRBD2 (6 bases). The CDR3 length is 14 residues. The V and J ends lost 3 bases and 7 bases respectively, with 12 bases between them. The germline CDR1 and CDR2 sequences are MNHNS and SASEGT. In DNA, the CDR3 is TGTGCCAGCAGTGATCGGAGGGGTTTCGGGGAGCTGTTTTTT. Its translation: CASSDRRGFGELFF.

The chain recombines TRBV2 with TRBJ1-6, with D possibly TRBD1 on 6 matching bases. The CDR3 has 14 residues. V was pared by 5 bases and J by 10 bases, with 15 bases between. Per germline, CDR1 SNHLY and CDR2 FYNNEI. CDR3 in amino acids: CASSPRGAGSPLHF. Here the CDR3 DNA reads TGTGCCAGCAGTCCCCGGGGGGCTGGGTCACCCCTCCACTTT.

The rearrangement joins TRBV9 to TRBJ2-2; D gene ambiguous. CDR3 length: 16 amino acids. Germline-derived CDR1 and CDR2 are SGDLS and YYNGEE. V lost 2 bases to trimming and J lost 0 bases, with 11 bases between them. The CDR3 loop is CASSVRYGSNTGELFF. As DNA, the CDR3 is TGTGCCAGCAGCGTCCGATACGGTTCGAACACCGGGGAGCTGTTTTTT.

This chain connects TRBV4-2 to TRBJ1-1, with D unresolved. Trimming left V 6 bases short and J 8 bases short, with 13 bases between. This CDR3 region has 12 residues. Germline V CDR1 and CDR2: LGHNA, YNFKEQ. The DNA for the CDR3 is TGTGCCAGCAGTCCAAGCGGGCGCGAAGCTTTCTTT. As protein: CASSPSGREAFF.

The CDR3 here is CASSQDEGGEGYNEQFF. CDR3 nucleotides: TGCGCCAGCAGCCAAGATGAAGGAGGGGAAGGGTACAATGAGCAGTTCTTC. V and J are TRBV4-3 and TRBJ2-1; D is possibly TRBD2 (6 bases). V was trimmed by 0 bases and J by 4 bases, leaving 16 bases between them. Germline V gives CDR1 LGHNA, CDR2 YSLEER. CDR3 size: 17 residues.

The genes are TRBV7-2 and TRBJ2-7; 11 nucleotides match TRBD1. V shed 4 bases, J shed 2 bases, and the junction held 1 base outside the gene matches. The CDR3 consists of 14 residues. The germline V gene has CDR1 SGHTA and CDR2 FQGNSA. The CDR3 spells CASSSGQGAYEQYF. The CDR3 DNA follows: TGTGCCAGCAGCTCGGGACAGGGGGCCTACGAGCAGTACTTC.

V usage is TRBV19 and J usage is TRBJ1-1; 8 bases fit TRBD1. The CDR3 is made up of 16 amino acids. The V gene's germline CDR1 is LNHDA and CDR2 SQIVND (reference sequence). J was trimmed by 7 bases and V by 1 base; bases with no gene match: 11. CDR3 in DNA: TGTGCCAGTAGTATAGGGGGGACAGGAGGGCCCCATGAAGCTTTCTTT. Its translation: CASSIGGTGGPHEAFF.

This clone was counted once. This chain uses TRBV7-2 with TRBJ2-3, with 8 positions matching TRBD1. Germline V gene lookup returns CDR1 SGHTA and CDR2 FQGNSA. This CDR3 has 18 amino acids. V shed 3 bases, J shed 6 bases, and the junction held 17 bases outside the gene matches. CDR3 DNA: TGTGCCAGCAGCTTCAGAGGAGGTGGAGGGACAGGTGCCGATACGCAGTATTTT. Its translation: CASSFRGGGGTGADTQYF.

This clone was picked up a small number of times. The gene calls are TRBV2 and TRBJ1-1; 9 nucleotides align to TRBD1. Trimming cost V 4 bases and J 5 bases; bases outside gene matches: 8. CDR3 length: 15 amino acids. The germline V gene has CDR1 SNHLY and CDR2 FYNNEI. Here the CDR3 reads CASSVSQGARTEAFF. As DNA, the CDR3 is TGTGCCAGCAGTGTATCACAGGGGGCGCGTACTGAAGCTTTCTTT.

The gene calls are TRBV24-1 and TRBJ2-7; 7 bases fit TRBD1. This CDR3 has 13 amino acids. V lost 4 bases to trimming and J lost 2 bases; unmatched junction nucleotides: 1. The germline V gene has CDR1 KGHDR and CDR2 SFDVKD. The chain's CDR3 is CATSEGQAYEQYF. DNA for the CDR3: TGTGCCACCAGTGAAGGACAGGCCTACGAGCAGTACTTC.

This chain joins TRBV2 and TRBJ1-3, with a weak D call TRBD1 (6 bases). This CDR3 is built from 13 residues. CDR1 is SNHLY and CDR2 is FYNNEI in the germline V gene. V was clipped by 6 bases and J by 3 bases, with 9 bases between them. The CDR3 DNA reads as TGTGCCAGCAGCACGGACAGTGGAAACACCATATATTTT. It codes for CASSTDSGNTIYF.

There are many counts of this clone. The chain couples TRBV7-9 to TRBJ1-2; 8 positions agree with TRBD1. This CDR3 region has 15 residues. Germline V gene data show CDR1 as SEHNR and CDR2 as FQNEAQ (reference sequence). The V gene end was trimmed by 4 bases and the J gene end by 5 bases; junction bases not matched to a gene: 9. CDR3 region: CASSYRGQGLYGYTF. The CDR3 DNA is TGTGCCAGCAGCTACCGAGGACAGGGATTGTATGGCTACACCTTC. The full variable domain, with the rest looked up from reference TRBV7-9 and TRBJ1-2, is DTGVSQNPRHKITKRGQNVTFRCDPISEHNRLYWYRQTLGQGPEFLTYFQNEAQLEKSRLLSDRFSAERPKGSFSTLEIQRTEQGDSAMYLCASSYRGQGLYGYTFGSGTRLTVV.